Sequencing of this T cell receptor beta chain was carried out in a study of OX40 agonist ivuxolimab in advanced cancers. A note on the overall study: Ivuxolimab, which targeted the costimulatory receptor OX40 (CD134), was an agonistic, fully human IgG2 monoclonal antibody. Patients were allowed to have had prior anti-PD-1, anti-PD-L1 or anti-CTLA-4 therapy, and roughly 40% of the dose-escalation patients had previously received checkpoint inhibitors. Partial responses occurred in three dose-escalation patients: two with cutaneous melanoma and one with hepatocellular carcinoma. A male proportion of roughly 80% and a mean age of 60 years, ranging from about 20 to 85, were recorded for the dose-escalation cohort. Of the roughly 54 patients in dose escalation, approximately 20 had hepatocellular carcinoma, approximately 15 had melanoma, 9 had renal cell carcinoma and 9 had head and neck cancer. Peripheral TCRbeta sequencing was intended to test whether TCR sequence diversity was altered and clonal T-cell expansion was caused by ivuxolimab. The paper reports the monotherapy dose-escalation portion (N ≈ 50 patients) of the phase I ivuxolimab trial. Intravenous ivuxolimab was administered to patients every 2 weeks at six dose levels: 0.01, 0.1, 0.3, 1.5, 3 and 10 mg/kg. Broader findings and caveats from the paper: Partial responders in the 0.1-3.0 mg/kg groups had among the lowest normalized peripheral clonal expansion, especially among CD8+ T cells. Low levels of normalized T-cell clonal expansion were also seen in some patients who did not respond. After ivuxolimab, expanded clones were on average more numerous among CD8+ T cells than among CD4+ T cells. The antigen specificity of the clonally expanded peripheral T cells was not determined. At doses of 0.1 to 3.0 mg/kg, clonal expansion of both CD4+ and CD8+ blood T cells was observed from baseline to week 6.

Genomic DNA was isolated from the sorted cells so that the TCRbeta CDR3 region could be sequenced. The immunoSEQ Assay was used for sequencing of TCRbeta CDR3 regions. TCRdb's version of the immuneACCESS table is confined to in-frame rearrangements and falls short of the full clone set. An unresolved V gene accounts for under half of the shortfall where checked; the remainder is of unknown origin. The sample includes 72,000 or so clones, with about 80% observed a single time. The top ten hold around 0.45% of the sample. Points on this clone: The clone's antigen remains unknown. Nothing much larger sits one base from this clone, and base qualities are not available.

Patients with autoimmune disease history or receiving systemic immunosuppression were excluded from the trial. Peripheral blood for TCR sequencing was collected from all dose cohorts at baseline, on cycle 4 day 1, and on cycle 7 day 1. Samples were obtained from an open-label, multicenter, first-in-human phase I dose-escalation trial of ivuxolimab. The trial enrolled adults with locally advanced or metastatic head and neck squamous cell, hepatocellular, melanoma or renal cell carcinoma. CD4+ and CD8+ T cells were sorted separately from peripheral blood before TCR sequencing. Inclusive of the bounding cysteine and phenylalanine, the CDR3 is 14 residues long. This entry keeps only the CDR3 DNA: 42 bases, framed from base 1. As encoded in the germline V gene, CDR1 is SGHAT while CDR2 is FQNNGV. Between the V and J ends, shortened by 6 bases and 4 bases respectively, the junction contains 15 bases.

The V and J segments used are TRBV11-2 and TRBJ1-2; there is no confident call for the D gene. The receptor comes from an adult with an advanced solid tumor such as melanoma, head and neck, liver or kidney cancer. This sample comprised CD4+ or CD8+ T cells sorted from blood, obtained in a trial of the OX40 agonist ivuxolimab. At the DNA level, the sequence is TGTGCCAGCAGGTCCGTACGGGTCTCCTATGGCTACACCTTC. Its translation is CASRSVRVSYGYTF. The full variable domain, completed from the reference TRBV11-2 and TRBJ1-2 proteins outside the CDR3, reads EAGVAQSPRYKIIEKRQSVAFWCNPISGHATLYWYQQILGQGPKLLIQFQNNGVVDDSQLPKDRFSAERLKGVDSTLKIQPAKLEDSAVYLCASRSVRVSYGYTFGSGTRLTVV.